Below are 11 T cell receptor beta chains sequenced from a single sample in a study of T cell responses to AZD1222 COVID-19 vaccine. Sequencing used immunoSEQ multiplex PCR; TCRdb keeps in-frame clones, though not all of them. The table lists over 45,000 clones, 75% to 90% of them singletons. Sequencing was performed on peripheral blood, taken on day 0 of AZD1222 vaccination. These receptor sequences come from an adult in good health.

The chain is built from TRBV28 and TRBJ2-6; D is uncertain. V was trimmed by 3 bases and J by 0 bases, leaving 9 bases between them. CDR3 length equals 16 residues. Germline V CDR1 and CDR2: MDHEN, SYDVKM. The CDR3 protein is CASSLFFGSGANVLTF. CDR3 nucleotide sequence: TGTGCCAGCAGTTTGTTTTTTGGCTCTGGGGCCAACGTCCTGACTTTC.

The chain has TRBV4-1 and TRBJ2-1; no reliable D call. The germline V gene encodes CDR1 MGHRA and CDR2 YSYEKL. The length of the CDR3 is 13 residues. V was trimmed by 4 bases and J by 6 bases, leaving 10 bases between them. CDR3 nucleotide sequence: TGCGCCAGCAGCCCCCTGCGCCTCAATGAGCAGTTCTTC. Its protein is CASSPLRLNEQFF.

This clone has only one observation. The CDR3 loop is CSAAKDRADTQYF. The CDR3 DNA reads as TGCAGCGCCGCCAAGGATAGGGCAGATACGCAGTATTTT. The chain is built from TRBV29-1 and TRBJ2-3; D remains unclear. V gave up 7 bases and J gave up 4 bases, with 15 bases separating them. CDR3 length: 13 residues. Germline V gives CDR1 SQVTM, CDR2 ANQGSEA.

DNA for the CDR3: TGTGCCAGCAGCTTAGGGGTGAGTTCCTACGAGCAGTACTTC. It encodes CASSLGVSSYEQYF. The chain joins TRBV13 to TRBJ2-7; D is undetermined. V lost 0 bases, J lost 1 base, and 7 bases lay in between. The CDR3 loop spans 14 amino acids. Looked up from germline, CDR1 is PRHDT and CDR2 is FYEKMQ (reference sequence). The variable domain in full, completed from reference TRBV13 and TRBJ2-7, reads AAGVIQSPRHLIKEKRETATLKCYPIPRHDTVYWYQQGPGQDPQFLISFYEKMQSDKGSIPDRFSAQQFSDYHSELNMSSLELGDSALYFCASSLGVSSYEQYFGPGTRLTVT.

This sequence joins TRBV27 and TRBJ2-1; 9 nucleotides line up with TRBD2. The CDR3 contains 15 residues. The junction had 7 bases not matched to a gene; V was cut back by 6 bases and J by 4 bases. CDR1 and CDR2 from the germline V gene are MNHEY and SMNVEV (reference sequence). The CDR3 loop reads CASRPAGLAYNEQFF. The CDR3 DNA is TGTGCCAGCAGACCGGCGGGACTAGCATACAATGAGCAGTTCTTC.

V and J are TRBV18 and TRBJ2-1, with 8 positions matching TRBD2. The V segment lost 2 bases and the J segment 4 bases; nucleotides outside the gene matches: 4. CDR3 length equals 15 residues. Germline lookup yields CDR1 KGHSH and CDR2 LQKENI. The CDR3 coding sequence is TGTGCCAGCTCACCAGCGGCGGGAGGTTACAATGAGCAGTTCTTC. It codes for CASSPAAGGYNEQFF. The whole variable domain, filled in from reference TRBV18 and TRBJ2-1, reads NAGVMQNPRHLVRRRGQEARLRCSPMKGHSHVYWYRQLPEEGLKFMVYLQKENIIDESGMPKERFSAEFPKEGPSILRIQQVVRGDSAAYFCASSPAAGGYNEQFFGPGTRLTVL.

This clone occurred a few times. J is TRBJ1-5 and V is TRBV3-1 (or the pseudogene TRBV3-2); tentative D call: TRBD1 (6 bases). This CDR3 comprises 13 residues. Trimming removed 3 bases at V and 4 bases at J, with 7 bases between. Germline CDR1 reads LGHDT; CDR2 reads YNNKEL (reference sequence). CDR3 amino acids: CASSQGANQPQHF. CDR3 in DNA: TGTGCCAGCAGCCAGGGGGCTAATCAGCCCCAGCATTTT.

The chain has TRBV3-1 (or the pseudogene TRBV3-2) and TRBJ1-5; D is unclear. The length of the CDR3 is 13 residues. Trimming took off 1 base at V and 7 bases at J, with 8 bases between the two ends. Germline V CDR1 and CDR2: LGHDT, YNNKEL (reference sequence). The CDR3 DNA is TGTGCCAGCAGCCAAGGGGTAGACCAGCCCCAGCATTTT. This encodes CASSQGVDQPQHF.

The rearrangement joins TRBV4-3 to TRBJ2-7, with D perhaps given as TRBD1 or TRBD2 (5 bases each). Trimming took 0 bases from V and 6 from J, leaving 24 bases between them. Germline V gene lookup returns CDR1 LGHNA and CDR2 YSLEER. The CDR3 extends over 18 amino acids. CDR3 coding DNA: TGCGCCAGCAGCCAAGATTGGTCTTGGGACCGAAAAGAGACCGAGCAGTACTTC. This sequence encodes CASSQDWSWDRKETEQYF.

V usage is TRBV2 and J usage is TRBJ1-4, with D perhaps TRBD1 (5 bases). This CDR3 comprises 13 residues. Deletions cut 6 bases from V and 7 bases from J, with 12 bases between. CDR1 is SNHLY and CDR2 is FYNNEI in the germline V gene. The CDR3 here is CASRGTDPEKLFF. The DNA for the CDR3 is TGTGCCAGCAGGGGGACCGACCCTGAAAAACTGTTTTTT.

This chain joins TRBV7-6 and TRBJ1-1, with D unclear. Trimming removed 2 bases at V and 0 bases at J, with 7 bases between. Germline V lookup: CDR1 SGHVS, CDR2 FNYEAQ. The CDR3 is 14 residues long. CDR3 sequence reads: CASSLRVLNTEAFF. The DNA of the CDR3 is TGTGCCAGCAGCTTACGGGTACTGAACACTGAAGCTTTCTTT.